The T cell receptor beta chain described here comes from a study of cytomegalovirus exposure and HLA in healthy donors. V gave up 5 bases and J gave up 0 bases, with 11 bases separating them. This CDR3 spans 14 amino acids. The germline CDR1 and CDR2 sequences are SGHVS and FNYEAQ. Healthy individuals who donated bone marrow served as the donors. The PCR had 60 Vbeta and 13 Jbeta primers. Profiled with immunoSEQ multiplex PCR; TCRdb holds only in-frame clones, not every one. The sample has 150,000 to 200,000 clones; roughly 84% are singletons. A word on this clone: What it binds is unknown.

General study points: There was a cluster of highly shared sequence variants that was likely a sequencing artifact. It was taken for granted in presence/absence analyses that sequencing depth across donors was roughly uniform. TCR beta V segments were, for the most part, productive about 87% or about 30% of the time in an earlier analysis.

Sequencing was done on a sample of PBMCs. The source of this sequence is a man aged 45 to 65 in good health and CMV-seropositive. The V and J genes are TRBV7-6 and TRBJ2-7, with D maybe TRBD2 (5 bases). The CDR3 is CASSLGEPSYEQYF. CDR3 sequence (DNA): TGTGCCAGCAGCCTCGGGGAGCCCTCCTACGAGCAGTACTTC.